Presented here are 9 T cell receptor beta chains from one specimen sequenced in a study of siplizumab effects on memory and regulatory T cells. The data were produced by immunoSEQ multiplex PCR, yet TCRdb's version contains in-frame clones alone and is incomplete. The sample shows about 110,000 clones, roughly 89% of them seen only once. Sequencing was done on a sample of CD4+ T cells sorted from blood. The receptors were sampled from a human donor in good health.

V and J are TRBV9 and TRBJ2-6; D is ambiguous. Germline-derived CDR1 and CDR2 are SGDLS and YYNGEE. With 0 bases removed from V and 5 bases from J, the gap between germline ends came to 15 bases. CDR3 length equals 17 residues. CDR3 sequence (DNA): TGTGCCAGCAGCGTAGCGCCTTCCCAGGAGTGGGCCAACGTCCTGACTTTC. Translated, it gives CASSVAPSQEWANVLTF.

CDR3 nucleotide sequence: TGTGCCAGCAGCCAAGAGGTCGCGCGGGGGGGCCGCGATGAGCAGTTCTTC. Protein: CASSQEVARGGRDEQFF. This chain joins TRBV4-2 and TRBJ2-1; 9 nucleotides agree with TRBD2. Germline V gives CDR1 LGHNA, CDR2 YNFKEQ. The V segment lost 0 bases and the J segment 8 bases; nucleotides outside the gene matches: 11. CDR3 length equals 17 residues.

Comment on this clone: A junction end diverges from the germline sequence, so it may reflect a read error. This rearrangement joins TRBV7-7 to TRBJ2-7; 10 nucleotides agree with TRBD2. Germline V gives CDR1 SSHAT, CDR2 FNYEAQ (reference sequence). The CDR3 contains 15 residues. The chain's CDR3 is CASSPGLANTYEQYF. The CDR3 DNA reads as TGTGCTAGCAGCCCGGGACTAGCGAATACCTACGAGCAGTACTTC.

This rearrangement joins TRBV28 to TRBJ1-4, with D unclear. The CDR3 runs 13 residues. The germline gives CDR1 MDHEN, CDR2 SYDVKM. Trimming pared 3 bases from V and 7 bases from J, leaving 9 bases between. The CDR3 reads CASSFLAGEKLFF. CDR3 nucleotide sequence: TGTGCCAGCAGTTTCCTCGCCGGTGAAAAACTGTTTTTT.

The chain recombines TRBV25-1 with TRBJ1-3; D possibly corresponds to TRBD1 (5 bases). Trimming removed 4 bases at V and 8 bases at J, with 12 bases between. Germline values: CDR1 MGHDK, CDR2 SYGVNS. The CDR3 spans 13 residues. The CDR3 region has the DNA TGTGCCAGCAGTGGACAGTTTAGGGACACCATATATTTT. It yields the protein CASSGQFRDTIYF.

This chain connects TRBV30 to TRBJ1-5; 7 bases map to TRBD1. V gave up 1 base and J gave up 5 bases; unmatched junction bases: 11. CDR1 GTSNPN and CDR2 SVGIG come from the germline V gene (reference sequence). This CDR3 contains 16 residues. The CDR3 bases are TGTGCCTGGAGTGGAGTTAGGACAGGTCCCGATCAGCCCCAGCATTTT. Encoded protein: CAWSGVRTGPDQPQHF.

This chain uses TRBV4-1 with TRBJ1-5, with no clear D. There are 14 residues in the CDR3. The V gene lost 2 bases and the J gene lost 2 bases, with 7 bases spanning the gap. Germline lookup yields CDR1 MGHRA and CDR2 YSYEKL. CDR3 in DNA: TGCGCCAGCAGCCAACAACTAGGCAATCAGCCCCAGCATTTT. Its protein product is CASSQQLGNQPQHF.

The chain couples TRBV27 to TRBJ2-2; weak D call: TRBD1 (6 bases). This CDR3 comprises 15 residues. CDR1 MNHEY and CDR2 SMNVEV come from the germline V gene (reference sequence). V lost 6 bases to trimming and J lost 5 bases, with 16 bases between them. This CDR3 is CASRQTGIGTGELFF. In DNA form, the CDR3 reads TGTGCCAGCAGACAAACAGGGATAGGGACCGGGGAGCTGTTTTTT.

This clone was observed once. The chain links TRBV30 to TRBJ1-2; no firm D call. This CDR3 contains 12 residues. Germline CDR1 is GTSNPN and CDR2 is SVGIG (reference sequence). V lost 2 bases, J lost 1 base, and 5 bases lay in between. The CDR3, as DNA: TGTGCCTGGAGTAGGTTTAACTATGGCTACACCTTC. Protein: CAWSRFNYGYTF. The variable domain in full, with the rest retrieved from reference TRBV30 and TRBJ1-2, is SQTIHQWPATLVQPVGSPLSLECTVEGTSNPNLYWYRQAAGRGLQLLFYSVGIGQISSEVPQNLSASRPQDRQFILSSKKLLLSDSGFYLCAWSRFNYGYTFGSGTRLTVV.